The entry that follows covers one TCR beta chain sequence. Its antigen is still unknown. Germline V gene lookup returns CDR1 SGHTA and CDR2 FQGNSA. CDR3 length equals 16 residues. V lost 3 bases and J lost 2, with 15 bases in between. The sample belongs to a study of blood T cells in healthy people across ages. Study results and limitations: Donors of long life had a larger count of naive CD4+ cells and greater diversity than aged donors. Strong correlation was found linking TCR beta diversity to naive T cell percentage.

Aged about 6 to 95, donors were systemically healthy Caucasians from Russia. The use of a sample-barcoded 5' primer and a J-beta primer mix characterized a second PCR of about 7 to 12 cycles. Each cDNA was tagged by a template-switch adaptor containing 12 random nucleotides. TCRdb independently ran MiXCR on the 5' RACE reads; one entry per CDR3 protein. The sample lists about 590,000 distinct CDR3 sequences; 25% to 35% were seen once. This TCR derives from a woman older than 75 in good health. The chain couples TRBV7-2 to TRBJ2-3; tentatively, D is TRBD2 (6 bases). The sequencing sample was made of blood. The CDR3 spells CASSLGMGGSTDTQYF. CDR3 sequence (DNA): TGTGCCAGCAGCTTGGGGATGGGGGGTTCCACAGATACGCAGTATTTT. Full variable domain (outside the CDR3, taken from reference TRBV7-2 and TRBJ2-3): GAGVSQSPSNKVTEKGKDVELRCDPISGHTALYWYRQSLGQGLEFLIYFQGNSAPDKSGLPSDRFSAERTGGSVSTLTIQRTQQEDSAVYLCASSLGMGGSTDTQYFGPGTRLTVL.